The entry that follows covers one T cell receptor (beta chain) sequence. Antigen specificity is unknown. This sample was included in a study of response to subunit inactivated influenza vaccine. Germline lookup yields CDR1 MNHNS and CDR2 SASEGT. The CDR3 spans 15 residues. With 11 bases removed from V and 1 base from J, the gap between germline ends came to 17 bases. TCRdb reprocessed the RT-PCR reads with MiXCR, giving one entry per CDR3 protein. Altogether 400,000 to 650,000 distinct CDR3 sequences are present, approximately 7.8% being singletons, with the ten largest covering around 13%. General study findings and limits: Every seasonal influenza vaccination brings in few new T cells, the authors suggested.

The material was PBMCs from blood, obtained about 24 months after vaccination. The receptor's source is a man aged 45 to 75 who received an inactivated influenza vaccine. The V and J genes are TRBV6-1 and TRBJ2-2; D uncertain. CDR3 region: CASTTPPGNTGELFF. The DNA for the CDR3 is TGTGCCTCCACCACTCCCCCGGGGAACACCGGGGAGCTGTTTTTT.